The clone carrying this T cell receptor beta chain was seen a few times. This may arise from a read error, as a much more abundant clone is one base away. The sample comes from a study of regulatory T cells in long-lasting Graves disease. Indicated time point: newly diagnosed GD, antithyroid drugs for less than 3 months. There was RNA extracted from PBMCs, and the TCR library was made from it. The CDR3 sequence is 18 residues long. Germline V CDR1 and CDR2: SGHAT, FQNNGV. The V and J ends lost 4 bases and 4 bases, in that order; junction bases with no gene match: 15. Researchers made TCR beta libraries by using iRepertoire HTBI primers and running Arm-PCR on CDR3 regions. MiXCR, run by TCRdb on the multiplex PCR reads, gives a single entry per CDR3 protein. The sample has approximately 360,000 distinct CDR3 sequences; 12% are singletons. This same sample was also part of a study on T cells in Graves' hyperthyroidism and ophthalmopathy. From that second work: If no ophthalmopathy progression occurred within 18 months, Graves' hyperthyroidism was stable. Researchers ran a first-round RT-PCR on the TCR CDR3 using the HTBI primer set.

The chain recombines TRBV11-2 with TRBJ2-2; the match to TRBD2 covers 7 bases. The material was peripheral blood mononuclear cells (PBMCs), obtained at new diagnosis, from a patient treated with antithyroid drugs. The sequence was collected from a woman aged 18-29 years with Graves disease. CDR3 DNA sequence: TGTGCCAGCAGCTGGGCTAGCGGCCACCACCGGGGCACCGGGGAGCTGTTTTTT. Encoded protein: CASSWASGHHRGTGELFF.